Listed here are 30 T cell receptor beta chains from one sample, sequenced in a study of a mutant IDH1 vaccine in newly diagnosed glioma. Assay used: immunoSEQ multiplex PCR; TCRdb lists only in-frame clones, some missing. The data show 60,000 to 85,000 clones, with 79% seen just once and around 8.8% held by the top ten. Time point defined: baseline, week 1 (first vaccination visit). The treatment: pre-vaccination baseline after standard-of-care therapy. The material was PBMCs, obtained from a glioma patient treated with radiotherapy, temozolomide or both. The receptors come from a man aged 50 to 59 with glioma.

This clone has ten or more counts. The V and J genes are TRBV7-9 and TRBJ1-1; D is ambiguous. The CDR3 has 15 amino acids. The V gene's germline CDR1 is SEHNR and CDR2 FQNEAQ (reference sequence). Trimming cost V 3 bases and J 0 bases, with 11 bases left between them. CDR3 sequence (DNA): TGTGCCAGCAGCTTTGAGGGTAGGGTGAACACTGAAGCTTTCTTT. Residues: CASSFEGRVNTEAFF. The full variable domain, with the rest looked up from reference TRBV7-9 and TRBJ1-1, is DTGVSQNPRHKITKRGQNVTFRCDPISEHNRLYWYRQTLGQGPEFLTYFQNEAQLEKSRLLSDRFSAERPKGSFSTLEIQRTEQGDSAMYLCASSFEGRVNTEAFFGQGTRLTVV.

V gene TRBV19 combines with J gene TRBJ1-5; maybe TRBD1 (5 bases). The CDR3 covers 13 residues. V gave up 7 bases and J gave up 3 bases, with 10 bases separating them. Germline CDR1 is LNHDA and CDR2 is SQIVND (reference sequence). CDR3: CASMGRDNQPQHF. CDR3 sequence (DNA): TGTGCCAGTATGGGCAGGGACAATCAGCCCCAGCATTTT.

The rearrangement uses TRBV2 and TRBJ1-1; D is perhaps TRBD1 (5 bases). This CDR3 contains 16 residues. Looked up from germline, CDR1 is SNHLY and CDR2 is FYNNEI. Trimming removed 6 bases at V and 3 bases at J, with 20 bases between. The CDR3 spells CASSRDFTTSDTEAFF. CDR3 DNA: TGTGCCAGCAGCCGGGACTTCACCACCTCGGACACTGAAGCTTTCTTT.

The chain links TRBV29-1 to TRBJ2-7, with TRBD2 matching 10 bases. The CDR3 covers 13 residues. Losses at the gene ends were 4 bases for V and 4 bases for J; bases not matched to a gene: 4. Germline V gene lookup returns CDR1 SQVTM and CDR2 ANQGSEA. This CDR3 reads CSVGLAGAYEQYF. CDR3 nucleotide sequence: TGCAGCGTTGGCCTAGCGGGGGCATACGAGCAGTACTTC.

The V gene is TRBV7-2, the J gene TRBJ1-3; no definite D call. Germline V gene data show CDR1 as SGHTA and CDR2 as FQGNSA. The length of the CDR3 is 17 residues. V lost 1 base and J lost 4, with 17 bases in between. The CDR3 bases are TGTGCCAGCAGCTTAGGGCAGTGGGTAGGAGGAGGAAACACCATATATTTT. Translated: CASSLGQWVGGGNTIYF.

The chain couples TRBV7-2 to TRBJ2-2; D uncertain. The CDR3 is 16 amino acids. V dropped 1 base and J dropped 2 bases, with 11 bases sitting between them. Germline CDR1 reads SGHTA; CDR2 reads FQGNSA. For the CDR3, the DNA is TGTGCCAGCAGCTTAGTCAGTGGGTACAACACCGGGGAGCTGTTTTTT. Protein sequence: CASSLVSGYNTGELFF.

This chain joins TRBV28 and TRBJ1-1; 10 bases map to TRBD1. The CDR3 sequence is 15 residues long. The ends lost 5 bases at V and 6 bases at J; junction bases unmatched: 9. The germline gives CDR1 MDHEN, CDR2 SYDVKM. CDR3 amino acids: CASSHTDRGLPEAFF. CDR3 bases: TGTGCCAGCAGTCACACCGACAGGGGGCTCCCTGAAGCTTTCTTT.

The genes are TRBV4-2 and TRBJ2-3; D is undetermined. The CDR3 is 12 amino acids. Trimming took 0 bases from V and 5 from J, leaving 3 bases between them. Germline CDR1 and CDR2: LGHNA and YNFKEQ. CDR3 protein: CASSQEVDTQYF. In DNA form, the CDR3 reads TGTGCCAGCAGCCAAGAAGTAGATACGCAGTATTTT.

The CDR3 nucleotides read TGTGCCAGCGGAGGTGGAATCGGTGGCGAGCAGTACTTC. This codes for CASGGGIGGEQYF. J is TRBJ2-7 and V is TRBV6-5, with D possibly TRBD2 on 5 matching bases. Trimming took off 8 bases at V and 6 bases at J, with 17 bases between the two ends. The CDR3 contains 13 residues. The germline V gene encodes CDR1 MNHEY and CDR2 SVGAGI.

V is TRBV27 and J is TRBJ2-7, with TRBD2 identical over 7 bases. After removal of 3 bases from V and 4 bases from J, the junction contained 6 bases not matched to a gene. Germline loops: CDR1 MNHEY, CDR2 SMNVEV (reference sequence). This CDR3 contains 14 residues. The CDR3 spells CASSLGTKPYEQYF. The CDR3 DNA reads as TGTGCCAGCAGTTTGGGGACTAAACCTTACGAGCAGTACTTC.

This rearrangement joins TRBV6-1 to TRBJ2-7; tentatively, D is TRBD1 (6 bases). The V gene's germline CDR1 is MNHNS and CDR2 SASEGT. The CDR3 length is 13 residues. V was trimmed by 5 bases and J by 3 bases, leaving 11 bases between them. The CDR3 DNA sequence: TGTGCCAGCAGTACCCGGGACATCTACGAGCAGTACTTC. Translation: CASSTRDIYEQYF.

This chain uses TRBV11-2 with TRBJ1-1; possible D gene TRBD1, 5 bases. Germline values: CDR1 SGHAT, CDR2 FQNNGV. This CDR3 has 15 amino acids. The V end was cut by 6 bases, the J end by 0 bases, with 14 bases between. CDR3 amino acids: CASSSSLGVNTEAFF. The CDR3 bases are TGTGCCAGCAGTTCTTCTTTGGGGGTGAACACTGAAGCTTTCTTT.

The V and J genes are TRBV18 and TRBJ2-1; D not certain. The V end was cut by 3 bases, the J end by 9 bases, with 9 bases between. Germline V gene lookup returns CDR1 KGHSH and CDR2 LQKENI. This CDR3 contains 12 residues. CDR3 residues: CASSPPIREQFF. DNA for the CDR3: TGTGCCAGCTCACCCCCTATACGTGAGCAGTTCTTC.

The rearrangement joins TRBV7-6 to TRBJ1-4; 7 bases are shared with TRBD1. V lost 5 bases, J lost 3 bases, and 15 bases stayed unmatched. Looked up from germline, CDR1 is SGHVS and CDR2 is FNYEAQ. The CDR3 has 18 amino acids. The CDR3 DNA follows: TGTGCCAGCAGCCCGACAGGGCCGGGAGTCGGGTCTAATGAAAAACTGTTTTTT. It yields the protein CASSPTGPGVGSNEKLFF.

The chain has TRBV10-3 and TRBJ1-5; D is unclear. Looked up from germline, CDR1 is ENHRY and CDR2 is SYGVKD. This CDR3 has 16 amino acids. Trimming removed 0 bases from V and 6 bases from J, with 15 bases in between. The CDR3 DNA sequence: TGTGCCATCAGTGAGTCAAAAGGGAGAGAAGGTCAGCCCCAGCATTTT. Translating gives CAISESKGREGQPQHF.

This sequence joins TRBV7-8 and TRBJ1-2, with D tentatively TRBD1 (6 bases). The CDR3 has 14 residues. Germline CDR1 is SGHVS and CDR2 is FQNEAQ. Trimming removed 5 bases at V and 2 bases at J, with 12 bases between. The CDR3 nucleotides read TGTGCCAGCAGCCGGGGGCAGGGGAACTATGGCTACACCTTC. This translates into CASSRGQGNYGYTF.

A few counts support this clone. The gene calls are TRBV2 and TRBJ1-2; 9 bases fit TRBD1. The V gene end was trimmed by 5 bases and the J gene end by 9 bases; junction bases not matched to a gene: 10. The CDR3 contains 14 residues. Germline CDR1 is SNHLY and CDR2 is FYNNEI. The CDR3 coding sequence is TGTGCCAGCAGTTCTACAGGGGGCGCTGGTCGCTACACCTTC. It encodes CASSSTGGAGRYTF.

The chain employs TRBV5-4 and TRBJ1-4, with a possible D match to TRBD1 (6 bases). The CDR3 is 15 residues long. Per the germline V gene, CDR1 is SGHNT and CDR2 is YYREEE (reference sequence). Trimming pared 0 bases from V and 5 bases from J, leaving 11 bases between. The DNA for the CDR3 is TGTGCCAGCAGCTTGGACGGGGACAAGAATGAAAAACTGTTTTTT. Amino acid sequence: CASSLDGDKNEKLFF.

The chain joins TRBV7-2 to TRBJ1-6, with D uncertain. The CDR3 is 13 residues long. The germline CDR1 and CDR2 sequences are SGHTA and FQGNSA. The germline V and J ends were trimmed by 5 bases and 3 bases, with 5 bases remaining between them. This CDR3 reads CASSVDYNSPLHF. In DNA, the CDR3 is TGTGCCAGCAGCGTGGACTATAATTCACCCCTCCACTTT. Looking up the rest from reference TRBV7-2 and TRBJ1-6 gives the full variable domain: GAGVSQSPSNKVTEKGKDVELRCDPISGHTALYWYRQSLGQGLEFLIYFQGNSAPDKSGLPSDRFSAERTGGSVSTLTIQRTQQEDSAVYLCASSVDYNSPLHFGNGTRLTVT.

This clone occurred once. This chain links TRBV19 with TRBJ1-2, with D hard to call. CDR1 is LNHDA and CDR2 is SQIVND in the germline V gene (reference sequence). This CDR3 region has 15 residues. V dropped 6 bases and J dropped 2 bases, with 16 bases sitting between them. The DNA of the CDR3 is TGTGCCAGTAGGGTCGGAGGTAGACCGAACTATGGCTACACCTTC. Amino acid sequence: CASRVGGRPNYGYTF.

The V and J genes are TRBV15 and TRBJ2-3; D remains ambiguous. Germline values: CDR1 LNHNV, CDR2 YYDKDF (reference sequence). The CDR3 length is 11 residues. V gave up 5 bases and J gave up 2 bases, with 2 bases separating them. Written as DNA, the CDR3 is TGTGCCACCAGCTACACAGATACGCAGTATTTT. It yields the protein CATSYTDTQYF. Drawing the rest from reference TRBV15 and TRBJ2-3, the complete variable domain is DAMVIQNPRYQVTQFGKPVTLSCSQTLNHNVMYWYQQKSSQAPKLLFHYYDKDFNNEADTPDNFQSRRPNTSFCFLDIRSPGLGDTAMYLCATSYTDTQYFGPGTRLTVL.

The rearrangement uses TRBV5-1 and TRBJ2-3; D uncertain. This CDR3 is built from 16 residues. V was cut by 0 bases and J by 0 bases, with 11 bases left in between. Germline assignment: CDR1 SGHRS and CDR2 YFSETQ. CDR3 coding DNA: TGCGCCAGCAGCTTGGGTCTGGAGCAGAGCACAGATACGCAGTATTTT. Translated: CASSLGLEQSTDTQYF.

J is TRBJ1-1 and V is TRBV27, with D possibly matching TRBD1 (6 bases). CDR1 MNHEY and CDR2 SMNVEV come from the germline V gene (reference sequence). V lost 5 bases and J 5 bases, leaving 18 bases between the germline ends. This CDR3 comprises 15 residues. CDR3 nucleotides: TGTGCCAGCAGTCCTCTATTAAACAGGGCTACTGAAGCTTTCTTT. Its translation is CASSPLLNRATEAFF.

V usage is TRBV11-3 and J usage is TRBJ1-1; 7 bases align to TRBD1. The germline V gene has CDR1 SGHNT and CDR2 YENEEA. V shed 6 bases, J shed 4 bases, and the junction held 5 bases outside the gene matches. The CDR3 is made up of 13 amino acids. CDR3 in amino acids: CASSTGASTEAFF. The CDR3 nucleotides are TGTGCCAGCAGTACAGGGGCTAGCACTGAAGCTTTCTTT.

The chain carries TRBV27 and TRBJ2-1; D ambiguous. CDR3 size: 13 residues. Germline CDR1 is MNHEY and CDR2 is SMNVEV (reference sequence). Trimming shortened V by 9 bases and J by 3 bases, and 12 bases separated the two germline ends. CDR3 loop: CASALKGYNEQFF. The CDR3 DNA is TGTGCCAGTGCACTTAAGGGCTACAATGAGCAGTTCTTC.

The rearrangement links TRBV9 to TRBJ1-4, with D perhaps matching TRBD1 (6 bases). V lost 4 bases to trimming and J lost 4 bases, with 11 bases between them. The CDR3 has 14 amino acids. Germline CDR1 reads SGDLS; CDR2 reads YYNGEE. CDR3 DNA sequence: TGTGCCAGCAGCTTACAGGGAAATAATGAAAAACTGTTTTTT. It codes for CASSLQGNNEKLFF. Supplemented by reference TRBV9 and TRBJ1-4, the full variable domain reads DSGVTQTPKHLITATGQRVTLRCSPRSGDLSVYWYQQSLDQGLQFLIQYYNGEERAKGNILERFSAQQFPDLHSELNLSSLELGDSALYFCASSLQGNNEKLFFGSGTQLSVL.

CDR3 amino acids: CASSVDPGAGQPQHF. The DNA of the CDR3 is TGTGCCAGCAGCGTAGACCCAGGGGCTGGTCAGCCCCAGCATTTT. The chain joins TRBV9 to TRBJ1-5, with D perhaps TRBD1 (6 bases). Trimming stripped 0 bases from V and 6 bases from J, with 13 bases between. The CDR3 totals 15 residues. Germline V CDR1 and CDR2: SGDLS, YYNGEE.

The sample holds a few counts of this clone. One junction end disagrees with the germline gene, perhaps due to a read error. The chain is built from TRBV5-5 and TRBJ2-7; no definite D call. The length of the CDR3 is 14 residues. CDR1 and CDR2 from the germline V gene are SGHKS and YYEKEE (reference sequence). The CDR3 bases are TGTGCCAGCAGTTTGGCGTTAGGGTCCTACGAGCAGTACTTC. As protein: CASSLALGSYEQYF.

The chain is built from TRBV6-5 and TRBJ2-1; 7 nucleotides agree with TRBD1. Germline CDR1 is MNHEY and CDR2 is SVGAGI. The CDR3 is 14 amino acids. CDR3 residues: CASRRQGTYNEQFF. The CDR3 nucleotides are TGTGCGAGTCGAAGACAGGGAACTTACAATGAGCAGTTCTTC.

This chain joins TRBV6-5 and TRBJ1-5, with 9 bases identical to TRBD1. J gave up 4 bases and V 4 bases, and 8 bases lay outside the gene matches. This CDR3 spans 16 amino acids. Germline assignment: CDR1 MNHEY and CDR2 SVGAGI. The CDR3 nucleotides are TGTGCCAGCAGTTCCCTGGGACAGGGAGGAAATCAGCCCCAGCATTTT. This gives the protein CASSSLGQGGNQPQHF.